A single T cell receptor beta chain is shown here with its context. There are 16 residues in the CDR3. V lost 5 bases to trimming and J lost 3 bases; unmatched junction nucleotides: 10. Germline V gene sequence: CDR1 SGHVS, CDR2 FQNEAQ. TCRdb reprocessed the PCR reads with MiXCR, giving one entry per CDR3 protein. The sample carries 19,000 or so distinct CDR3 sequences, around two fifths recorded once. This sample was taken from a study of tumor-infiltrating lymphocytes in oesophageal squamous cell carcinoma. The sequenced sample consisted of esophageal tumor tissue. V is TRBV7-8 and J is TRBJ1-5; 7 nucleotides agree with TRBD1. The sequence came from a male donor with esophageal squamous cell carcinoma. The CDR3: CASSLTPGTVNQPQHF. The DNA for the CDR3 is TGTGCCAGCAGCCTAACCCCCGGGACAGTCAATCAGCCCCAGCATTTT.